Presented here are 32 T cell receptor beta chains from one specimen sequenced in a study of blood T cell repertoires in COVID-19. The table came from immunoSEQ multiplex PCR; TCRdb's copy has only in-frame clones and leaves some out. The sample holds roughly 170,000 clones, about 83% seen once. Specimen: peripheral blood. The receptors here all came from a woman under 30 who had recovered from COVID-19.

The gene calls are TRBV2 and TRBJ2-7; D possibly corresponds to TRBD1 (6 bases). The V and J ends lost 6 bases and 7 bases respectively, with 10 bases between them. The CDR3 runs 11 residues. Germline V lookup: CDR1 SNHLY, CDR2 FYNNEI. CDR3 nucleotides: TGTGCCAGCAGCCCAGACAGGGAGCAGTACGTC. As protein: CASSPDREQYV.

The CDR3 bases are TGTGCCAGCAGCTTGGCCGTATCGGGGGGAGAGACCCAGTACTTC. This gives the protein CASSLAVSGGETQYF. The V gene is TRBV5-8, the J gene TRBJ2-5, with 7 bases fitting TRBD2. The CDR3 covers 15 residues. CDR1 and CDR2 (germline): SGHTS, YDEGEE. The V gene end was trimmed by 0 bases and the J gene end by 4 bases; junction bases not matched to a gene: 6.

This chain uses TRBV7-2 with TRBJ2-6; unclear D gene. Germline V CDR1 and CDR2: SGHTA, FQGNSA. Deletions cut 1 base from V and 0 bases from J, with 7 bases between. This CDR3 contains 16 residues. CDR3: CASSLDWASGANVLTF. CDR3 sequence (DNA): TGTGCCAGCAGCTTAGATTGGGCCTCTGGGGCCAACGTCCTGACTTTC.

This clone was counted many times. Other nucleotide sequences from this sample produce the same CDR3. DNA of the CDR3: TGTGCCAGCAGTTATCGGGAAACACACACAGATACGCAGTATTTT. As protein: CASSYRETHTDTQYF. The rearrangement uses TRBV6-2 or TRBV6-3 and TRBJ2-3; D may be TRBD2 (5 bases). Trimming removed 3 bases at V and 2 bases at J, with 12 bases between. From germline, CDR1 is MNHEY and CDR2 SVGEGT. This CDR3 comprises 15 residues.

The rearrangement joins TRBV11-3 to TRBJ2-1, with 8 bases fitting TRBD2. V lost 5 bases and J lost 3; bases outside the gene matches: 6. Germline CDR1 reads SGHNT; CDR2 reads YENEEA. The CDR3 totals 15 residues. The CDR3 nucleotides are TGTGCCAGCAGCCCGAGCGGGAGTCGCTACAATGAGCAGTTCTTC. Translated, it gives CASSPSGSRYNEQFF. Filled out from reference TRBV11-3 and TRBJ2-1, the complete variable domain reads EAGVVQSPRYKIIEKKQPVAFWCNPISGHNTLYWYLQNLGQGPELLIRYENEEAVDDSQLPKDRFSAERLKGVDSTLKIQPAELGDSAVYLCASSPSGSRYNEQFFGPGTRLTVL.

This chain connects TRBV5-8 to TRBJ2-5; 14 bases map to TRBD2. The CDR3 has 19 residues. CDR1 is SGHTS and CDR2 is YDEGEE in the germline V gene. Trimming at V came to 4 bases and at J to 2 bases, leaving 13 bases not matched to a gene. CDR3 sequence reads: CASSTKGLAGETPQETQYF. CDR3 DNA: TGTGCCAGCAGCACGAAGGGACTAGCGGGGGAAACGCCGCAAGAGACCCAGTACTTC.

This sequence joins TRBV7-3 and TRBJ2-1; 12 nucleotides agree with TRBD2. This CDR3 has 16 residues. Per germline, CDR1 SGHTA and CDR2 FQGTGA. The trim removed 4 bases at V and 6 bases at J, leaving 7 bases unmatched. This CDR3 is CASSSPRTSGVNEQFF. CDR3 DNA: TGTGCCAGCAGCTCTCCGCGGACTAGCGGGGTCAATGAGCAGTTCTTC.

The rearrangement uses TRBV5-5 and TRBJ2-4; the match to TRBD2 covers 7 bases. Trimming cost V 0 bases and J 5 bases; bases outside gene matches: 8. The CDR3 is 16 amino acids. Per germline, CDR1 SGHKS and CDR2 YYEKEE (reference sequence). This CDR3 is CASSLDLGGGENIQYF. The DNA of the CDR3 is TGTGCCAGCAGCTTGGACCTCGGGGGAGGGGAAAACATTCAGTACTTC.

In this sample, this clone turned up a few times. This chain links TRBV6-6 with TRBJ2-7; D perhaps matches TRBD2 (7 bases). The CDR3 loop spans 15 amino acids. Trimming left V 5 bases short and J 5 bases short, with 19 bases between. CDR1 is MNHNY, CDR2 SVGAGI, per germline (reference sequence). CDR3: CASSPRGEGGDEQYF. In nucleotides, the CDR3 is TGTGCCAGCAGTCCCCGCGGGGAGGGGGGGGACGAGCAGTACTTC.

CDR3 in DNA: TGTGCCAGCAGAGCCGGGACAGTTAGCAATCAGCCCCAGCATTTT. Translating it yields CASRAGTVSNQPQHF. This rearrangement joins TRBV2 to TRBJ1-5; 7 nucleotides align to TRBD1. CDR1 SNHLY and CDR2 FYNNEI come from the germline V gene. There are 15 residues in the CDR3. Trimming took 6 bases from V and 0 from J; bases not matched to a gene: 5. The whole variable domain, remainder taken from reference TRBV2 and TRBJ1-5, is EPEVTQTPSHQVTQMGQEVILRCVPISNHLYFYWYRQILGQKVEFLVSFYNNEISEKSEIFDDQFSVERPDGSNFTLKIRSTKLEDSAMYFCASRAGTVSNQPQHFGDGTRLSIL.

CDR3 loop: CASSASGAGNTIYF. The CDR3 coding sequence is TGTGCCAGCAGTGCCTCGGGAGCTGGAAACACCATATATTTT. This sequence joins TRBV25-1 and TRBJ1-3; D unresolved. V lost 4 bases and J 2 bases, leaving 9 bases between the germline ends. In germline, CDR1 is MGHDK, CDR2 SYGVNS. This CDR3 has 14 amino acids.

The chain joins TRBV4-3 to TRBJ1-6; TRBD1 might be the D (5 bases). Trimming removed 1 base at V and 8 bases at J, with 9 bases between. The CDR3 extends over 14 amino acids. Germline V gives CDR1 LGHNA, CDR2 YSLEER. DNA of the CDR3: TGCGCCAGCAGCCAAGTAGGGGTGTATTCACCCCTCCACTTT. Protein: CASSQVGVYSPLHF.

The chain employs TRBV7-8 and TRBJ2-3, with 8 bases fitting TRBD1. The germline V gene has CDR1 SGHVS and CDR2 FQNEAQ. J lost 6 bases, V lost 0 bases, and 8 bases had no gene match. The CDR3 has 16 amino acids. CDR3 bases: TGTGCCAGCAGCTTAGCGATCCAGGGGGCGCAGGATACGCAGTATTTT. This encodes CASSLAIQGAQDTQYF.

In DNA, the CDR3 is TGCGCCAGCAGCCAAGGTGCCGGGGGGTCCGACACTGAAGCTTTCTTT. This sequence encodes CASSQGAGGSDTEAFF. The chain is built from TRBV4-3 and TRBJ1-1; D perhaps matches TRBD1 (5 bases). Germline V gene data show CDR1 as LGHNA and CDR2 as YSLEER. The CDR3 is made up of 16 amino acids. Trimming took off 1 base at V and 3 bases at J, with 15 bases between the two ends.

The rearrangement uses TRBV19 and TRBJ2-3; 12 positions match TRBD2. J gave up 7 bases and V 5 bases, and 7 bases lay outside the gene matches. CDR3 length: 15 residues. CDR1 and CDR2 (germline): LNHDA, SQIVND (reference sequence). CDR3 coding DNA: TGTGCCAGTAGTGGACTAGCGGGGACCTCCTATACGCAGTATTTT. It encodes CASSGLAGTSYTQYF.

The V gene is TRBV27, the J gene TRBJ2-7, with 8 bases aligning to TRBD1. J gave up 5 bases and V 6 bases, and 15 bases lay outside the gene matches. Per germline, CDR1 MNHEY and CDR2 SMNVEV (reference sequence). This CDR3 comprises 16 residues. The CDR3 sequence is CASRPQDWGQDDEQYV. CDR3 bases: TGTGCCAGCAGACCCCAAGATTGGGGACAGGACGACGAGCAGTACGTC.

The chain employs TRBV30 and TRBJ1-3; D gene unclear. Trimming pared 0 bases from V and 1 base from J, leaving 7 bases between. Germline loops: CDR1 GTSNPN, CDR2 SVGIG (reference sequence). The CDR3 totals 14 residues. The CDR3 loop reads CAWSVLGSGNTIYF. The CDR3 DNA follows: TGTGCCTGGAGTGTACTAGGTTCTGGAAACACCATATATTTT.

The rearrangement uses TRBV6-2 or TRBV6-3 and TRBJ2-2; D is ambiguous. The germline V gene has CDR1 MNHEY and CDR2 SVGEGT. V was shortened by 4 bases and J by 6 bases, with 18 bases between the two germline ends. CDR3 length: 16 amino acids. The CDR3 loop reads CASSSSSTEVSGELFF. In nucleotides, the CDR3 is TGTGCCAGCAGTTCTTCCTCAACTGAGGTCTCCGGGGAGCTGTTTTTT.

The V call is TRBV15, the J call TRBJ2-5; 7 bases agree with TRBD2. CDR1 LNHNV and CDR2 YYDKDF come from the germline V gene (reference sequence). V dropped 3 bases and J dropped 4; count of bases not matched to a gene: 8. The CDR3 spans 15 residues. The CDR3 is CATSRLEGRGETQYF. The DNA for the CDR3 is TGTGCCACCAGCAGGCTAGAGGGGAGGGGAGAGACCCAGTACTTC.

The V call is TRBV15, the J call TRBJ2-7; perhaps TRBD1 as D (5 bases). V lost 1 base and J 5 bases, leaving 9 bases between the germline ends. Germline loops: CDR1 LNHNV, CDR2 YYDKDF (reference sequence). CDR3 length equals 13 residues. CDR3 coding DNA: TGTGCCACCAGCAGAGGCAGGGTACACGAGCAGTACGTC. This encodes CATSRGRVHEQYV.

This sequence joins TRBV5-3 and TRBJ1-2, with a tentative D call TRBD1 (6 bases). TRBV5-3 is recorded as an ORF, its role being uncertain. The CDR3 consists of 16 residues. The V end was cut by 1 base, the J end by 0 bases, with 13 bases between. CDR3 nucleotide sequence: TGTGCCAGAAGCTTGAAAGGGGGAGGGACTAACTATGGCTACACCTTC. Amino acids: CARSLKGGGTNYGYTF.

V gene TRBV25-1 combines with J gene TRBJ2-7; TRBD1 aligns across 9 bases. With V trimmed by 3 bases and J by 0 bases, 6 bases remained unmatched. The V gene's germline CDR1 is MGHDK and CDR2 SYGVNS. CDR3 length: 16 residues. For the CDR3, the DNA is TGTGCCAGCAGTGACCCGACAGGGGGGAGCTCCTACGAGCAGTACTTC. The encoded protein is CASSDPTGGSSYEQYF.

This chain connects TRBV9 to TRBJ2-7; 7 nucleotides line up with TRBD1. The junction had 3 bases not matched to a gene; V was cut back by 0 bases and J by 6 bases. The CDR3 is 13 amino acids. From germline, CDR1 is SGDLS and CDR2 YYNGEE. The CDR3 spells CASSVAPGGEQYV. CDR3 coding DNA: TGTGCCAGCAGCGTAGCCCCAGGGGGCGAGCAGTACGTC.

This chain links TRBV7-2 with TRBJ2-1; 10 nucleotides line up with TRBD2. Trimming removed 4 bases from V and 4 bases from J; junction bases left unmatched: 4. This CDR3 has 15 amino acids. Germline CDR1 reads SGHTA; CDR2 reads FQGNSA. CDR3 in DNA: TGTGCCAGCAGCTCGACTAGCGGGCTATACAATGAGCAGTTCTTC. Protein: CASSSTSGLYNEQFF.

The V call is TRBV7-2, the J call TRBJ1-1; D might be TRBD1 (6 bases). The CDR3 contains 15 residues. V was clipped by 5 bases and J by 0 bases, with 13 bases between them. The germline CDR1 and CDR2 sequences are SGHTA and FQGNSA. The CDR3 is CASSAGVYLNTEAFF. CDR3 nucleotides: TGTGCCAGCAGCGCAGGGGTATACTTGAACACTGAAGCTTTCTTT.

The J gene is TRBJ1-1, the V gene TRBV5-1; D unresolved. The CDR3 is made up of 16 amino acids. Germline V gene data show CDR1 as SGHRS and CDR2 as YFSETQ. The V end was cut by 4 bases, the J end by 0 bases, with 16 bases between. CDR3 amino acids: CASSRRPAAMNTEAFF. CDR3 nucleotide sequence: TGCGCCAGCAGCCGGAGGCCAGCGGCCATGAACACTGAAGCTTTCTTT.

This clone was picked up one time. Here the CDR3 DNA reads TGTGCCAGCAGTCGTGGAGGGACTGAAGCTTTCTTT. Amino acid sequence: CASSRGGTEAFF. V and J are TRBV5-6 and TRBJ1-1; D is ambiguous. Germline V gene sequence: CDR1 SGHDT, CDR2 YYEEEE. This CDR3 comprises 12 residues. Trimming took 5 bases from V and 5 from J, leaving 10 bases between them.

The chain employs TRBV3-1 (or the pseudogene TRBV3-2) and TRBJ2-6; a weak D match, TRBD1 (6 bases). Germline V gives CDR1 LGHDT, CDR2 YNNKEL (reference sequence). The CDR3 is made up of 17 amino acids. Trimming stripped 4 bases from V and 0 bases from J, with 13 bases between. CDR3 region: CASSRGTLSSGANVLTF. The DNA for the CDR3 is TGTGCCAGCAGCCGGGGGACACTGAGCTCTGGGGCCAACGTCCTGACTTTC.

This clone has just one count. The genes are TRBV6-1 and TRBJ2-6, with no clear D. The CDR3 runs 18 residues. The germline gives CDR1 MNHNS, CDR2 SASEGT. V shed 4 bases and J shed 3 bases, with 19 bases lying between them. The chain's CDR3 is CASSAVFSPLSGANVLTF. The CDR3 DNA follows: TGTGCCAGCAGTGCCGTCTTCTCCCCCCTGAGTGGGGCCAACGTCCTGACTTTC.

This rearrangement joins TRBV4-1 to TRBJ2-7, with D perhaps matching TRBD2 (6 bases). There are 14 residues in the CDR3. V was shortened by 1 base and J by 3 bases, with 10 bases between the two germline ends. Germline assignment: CDR1 MGHRA and CDR2 YSYEKL. Here the CDR3 DNA reads TGCGCCAGCAGCCAAGTCCGGGAGAGCTACGAGCAGTACGTC. Amino acids: CASSQVRESYEQYV.

The chain uses TRBV5-1 and TRBJ2-1; perhaps TRBD2 as D (6 bases). This CDR3 is built from 14 residues. Germline CDR1 is SGHRS and CDR2 is YFSETQ. Trimming took 4 bases from V and 7 from J, leaving 15 bases between them. The chain's CDR3 is CASSPDSGKNEQFF. CDR3 nucleotides: TGCGCCAGCAGCCCTGATAGCGGTAAGAATGAGCAGTTCTTC. Using reference TRBV5-1 and TRBJ2-1 for the parts outside the CDR3, the full variable domain is KAGVTQTPRYLIKTRGQQVTLSCSPISGHRSVSWYQQTPGQGLQFLFEYFSETQRNKGNFPGRFSGRQFSNSRSEMNVSTLELGDSALYLCASSPDSGKNEQFFGPGTRLTVL.

V gene TRBV28 combines with J gene TRBJ1-2, with 10 bases that match TRBD1. CDR3 length equals 18 residues. Germline-derived CDR1 and CDR2 are MDHEN and SYDVKM. Trimming at V came to 5 bases and at J to 8 bases, leaving 20 bases not matched to a gene. The CDR3 nucleotides read TGTGCCAGCAGTCCAAGAACCGGGACAGGGGCGGCCTTGGGAGGCTACACCTTC. It is translated as CASSPRTGTGAALGGYTF.